By proportion, the clone carrying this TCR beta chain is large. Its target is not known. The time point: late sampling 161 to 241 days after vaccination in three convalescent patients. The treatment here: approximately nine-day PBMC culture with coronavirus spike peptide pools or control peptides (ViraFEST assay). Half of the medium was exchanged for fresh IL-2 medium, first on day 3 and then on day 7. This entry belongs to a study of vaccination and CD4 T cells after COVID-19. Oncomine TCR Beta short-read sequencing was applied to DNA from cultured CD4+ T cells. TCRdb redid the calling of the PCR reads with MiXCR, one entry per CDR3 protein. The sample includes around 18,000 distinct CDR3 sequences, roughly 56% of them seen just once. The CDR3 has 14 residues. V dropped 4 bases and J dropped 6 bases, with 13 bases sitting between them. Per the germline V gene, CDR1 is SNHLY and CDR2 is FYNNEI.

The clonotype comes from a human donor who had recovered from COVID-19. The sequenced sample was CD4+ T cells from blood, cultured in vitro, obtained about 7 months after SARS-CoV-2 vaccination. This chain uses TRBV2 with TRBJ1-5; the D is unclear. CDR3 in amino acids: CASSGLGVGQPQHF. The CDR3 DNA reads as TGTGCCAGCAGTGGGCTTGGGGTAGGTCAGCCCCAGCATTTT.